These T cell receptor beta chains were read from a single sample in a study of cytomegalovirus exposure and HLA in healthy donors. The table came from immunoSEQ multiplex PCR; TCRdb's copy has only in-frame clones and leaves some out. Among about 79,000 clones, over 70% were seen once, and the ten largest hold about 9.1%. The sample taken for sequencing was PBMCs. The receptors were sampled from a man aged 35-49 years in good health and CMV-seropositive. The conserved cysteine and the conserved F or W are not part of the CDR3 here. Each record gives: V gene, clone size, J gene, CDR3 length, CDR3 protein. For some rows the clone size is stated as once, few or many, or as a class when expanded; others skip it.

V gene: TRBV7-2; clone size: few; J gene: TRBJ1-4; CDR3 length: 12; CDR3 protein: ASSPGQGGEKLF
V gene: TRBV2; clone size: -; J gene: TRBJ1-1; CDR3 length: 13; CDR3 protein: ASNQADSYHTEAF
V gene: TRBV27; clone size: -; J gene: TRBJ1-5; CDR3 length: 12; CDR3 protein: ASSSGHHNQPQH
V gene: TRBV5-4; clone size: -; J gene: TRBJ1-4; CDR3 length: 12; CDR3 protein: ASSLDRRNEKLF
V gene: TRBV27; clone size: -; J gene: TRBJ1-1; CDR3 length: 10; CDR3 protein: ASSPDLTEAF
V gene: TRBV7-7; clone size: -; J gene: TRBJ2-3; CDR3 length: 12; CDR3 protein: ASSQGTSADTQY
V gene: TRBV7-9; clone size: -; J gene: TRBJ2-7; CDR3 length: 13; CDR3 protein: ASSLVEDRHYEQY
V gene: TRBV6-1; clone size: -; J gene: TRBJ2-7; CDR3 length: 13; CDR3 protein: ASSNGQPFSYEQY
V gene: TRBV6-1; clone size: -; J gene: TRBJ1-2; CDR3 length: 16; CDR3 protein: ASSEAVRGQYYFRGYT
V gene: TRBV25-1; clone size: -; J gene: TRBJ2-7; CDR3 length: 13; CDR3 protein: ASSDPGTSLYEQY
V gene: TRBV2; clone size: few; J gene: TRBJ1-5; CDR3 length: 11; CDR3 protein: ASSRDGNQPQH
V gene: TRBV5-4; clone size: once; J gene: TRBJ1-6; CDR3 length: 13; CDR3 protein: ASSLGQGENSPLH
V gene: TRBV5-8; clone size: -; J gene: TRBJ1-2; CDR3 length: 11; CDR3 protein: ASSLYGYYGYT
V gene: TRBV5-1; clone size: -; J gene: TRBJ1-1; CDR3 length: 12; CDR3 protein: ASRPVGQGAPPA
V gene: TRBV7-8; clone size: -; J gene: TRBJ1-5; CDR3 length: 18; CDR3 protein: ASSFSPGQGTIYSNQPQH
V gene: TRBV5-1; clone size: -; J gene: TRBJ2-3; CDR3 length: 9; CDR3 protein: ASSLADTQY
V gene: TRBV6-5; clone size: -; J gene: TRBJ2-7; CDR3 length: 12; CDR3 protein: ASSPSGGSYEQY
V gene: TRBV6-1; clone size: -; J gene: TRBJ2-3; CDR3 length: 14; CDR3 protein: ASSESQGPVPDTQY
V gene: TRBV28; clone size: -; J gene: TRBJ2-7; CDR3 length: 11; CDR3 protein: STQREVSYEQY
V gene: TRBV4-3; clone size: -; J gene: TRBJ2-1; CDR3 length: 14; CDR3 protein: ASSQDGQGPYNEQF
V gene: TRBV7-6; clone size: -; J gene: TRBJ2-5; CDR3 length: 13; CDR3 protein: ASSLGSSGIQTQY
V gene: TRBV2; clone size: -; J gene: TRBJ1-5; CDR3 length: 14; CDR3 protein: ASSGFYRESNQPQH
V gene: TRBV10-2; clone size: -; J gene: TRBJ1-1; CDR3 length: 11; CDR3 protein: ATGKGGSTEAF
V gene: TRBV7-6; clone size: -; J gene: TRBJ2-1; CDR3 length: 17; CDR3 protein: ASSLVGARRGLPYNEQF
V gene: TRBV9; clone size: -; J gene: TRBJ2-3; CDR3 length: 14; CDR3 protein: ASSGTEAASTDTQY
V gene: TRBV11-1; clone size: -; J gene: TRBJ2-3; CDR3 length: 13; CDR3 protein: ASSLLATSTDTQY
V gene: TRBV19; clone size: -; J gene: TRBJ1-5; CDR3 length: 15; CDR3 protein: ASSIFPTPYSNQPQH
V gene: TRBV5-1; clone size: -; J gene: TRBJ2-7; CDR3 length: 14; CDR3 protein: ASNTFGGGRSYEQY
V gene: TRBV7-9; clone size: -; J gene: TRBJ2-1; CDR3 length: 14; CDR3 protein: ASSTFDIISYNEQF
V gene: TRBV5-1; clone size: -; J gene: TRBJ2-5; CDR3 length: 13; CDR3 protein: ASSTGQGAQETQY
V gene: TRBV18; clone size: -; J gene: TRBJ1-5; CDR3 length: 14; CDR3 protein: ASSARLRAGNQPQH
V gene: TRBV7-9; clone size: -; J gene: TRBJ1-2; CDR3 length: 13; CDR3 protein: ASSPPQGLKLDYT
V gene: TRBV7-9; clone size: -; J gene: TRBJ2-1; CDR3 length: 14; CDR3 protein: ASTRGGLADNNEQF
V gene: TRBV6-5; clone size: -; J gene: TRBJ2-7; CDR3 length: 12; CDR3 protein: ASSLLTGAYEQY
V gene: TRBV2; clone size: -; J gene: TRBJ2-1; CDR3 length: 14; CDR3 protein: ASEGGEASSYNEQF
V gene: TRBV29-1; clone size: few; J gene: TRBJ2-7; CDR3 length: 11; CDR3 protein: SVEERGLGEQY